Shown below are 15 T cell receptor beta chains from a single sample sequenced in a study of response to subunit inactivated influenza vaccine. MiXCR was run by TCRdb on the RT-PCR reads, yielding one entry per CDR3 protein. The data contain 430,000 or so distinct CDR3 sequences, roughly 9.7% of them singletons. Sample: PBMCs from blood, taken roughly 46 days after vaccination. The receptors come from a man in his forties or fifties who received an inactivated influenza vaccine.

This clonotype was recorded once. This chain's CDR3 is CASTGGGRDNEQFF. For the CDR3, the DNA is TGTGCCAGCACTGGCGGCGGGAGAGACAATGAGCAGTTCTTC. The chain uses TRBV14 and TRBJ2-1; the match to TRBD2 covers 7 bases. This CDR3 spans 14 amino acids. CDR1 is SGHDN and CDR2 is FVKESK in the germline V gene. The trim removed 7 bases at V and 5 bases at J, leaving 8 bases unmatched.

V gene TRBV12-3 or TRBV12-4 combines with J gene TRBJ2-3, with 7 positions matching TRBD1. The CDR3 is 16 amino acids. Germline trimming cut 5 bases from V and 0 bases from J; bases unmatched to any gene: 8. CDR3 residues: CASSTWDSTSTDTQYF. The CDR3 DNA is TGTGCCAGCAGTACGTGGGACAGCACTAGCACAGATACGCAGTATTTT.

At least ten counts were recorded for this clonotype. V is TRBV12-3 or TRBV12-4 and J is TRBJ2-1; possible D gene TRBD2, 6 bases. This CDR3 is built from 15 residues. V gave up 7 bases and J gave up 3 bases, with 16 bases separating them. This CDR3 reads CASTDEGGNYNEQFF. The DNA of the CDR3 is TGTGCCAGCACCGACGAAGGCGGGAACTACAATGAGCAGTTCTTC.

The genes are TRBV12-3 or TRBV12-4 and TRBJ2-3, with a tentative D call TRBD2 (5 bases). V lost 6 bases and J 0 bases, leaving 13 bases between the germline ends. This CDR3 contains 15 residues. For the CDR3, the DNA is TGTGCCAGCAGGGAAGAGCGGTCTAGCACAGATACGCAGTATTTT. It encodes CASREERSSTDTQYF.

This clonotype was seen a few times. The V gene is TRBV5-1, the J gene TRBJ2-7, with 13 bases lining up with TRBD2. The CDR3 has 16 amino acids. CDR1 is SGHRS and CDR2 is YFSETQ in the germline V gene. V lost 0 bases and J lost 2; bases outside the gene matches: 2. In DNA, the CDR3 is TGCGCCAGCAGCTTGGGGGGGACTAGCGGGGCCTACGAGCAGTACTTC. Translating it yields CASSLGGTSGAYEQYF. Combining the CDR3 with reference TRBV5-1 and TRBJ2-7 gives the whole variable domain KAGVTQTPRYLIKTRGQQVTLSCSPISGHRSVSWYQQTPGQGLQFLFEYFSETQRNKGNFPGRFSGRQFSNSRSEMNVSTLELGDSALYLCASSLGGTSGAYEQYFGPGTRLTVT.

This clonotype was observed a few times. J is TRBJ2-5 and V is TRBV4-2, with D hard to call. Trimming pared 1 base from V and 5 bases from J, leaving 11 bases between. Germline V gene data show CDR1 as LGHNA and CDR2 as YNFKEQ. This CDR3 contains 14 residues. DNA of the CDR3: TGTGCCAGCAGCCAAGCAGACGGTCCTGAGACCCAGTACTTC. This translates into CASSQADGPETQYF.

The chain joins TRBV3-1 to TRBJ1-1; no definite D call. Between the trimmed V and J ends, which lost 3 bases and 1 base, there was a span of 9 bases. The CDR3 spans 14 residues. In germline, CDR1 is LGHDT, CDR2 YNNKEL (reference sequence). The CDR3 DNA follows: TGTGCCAGCAGCCATTGGCAGCGGAACACTGAAGCTTTCTTT. Amino acid sequence: CASSHWQRNTEAFF.

Details on this clonotype: A single base separates this from a much larger clone, so it may be a read error. The genes are TRBV12-3 or TRBV12-4 and TRBJ1-2; possible D gene TRBD1, 5 bases. This CDR3 is 13 amino acids long. The CDR3 DNA is TGTGCCAGCGGGGGTCCCGCTAACTATGGCCACACCTTC. As protein: CASGGPANYGHTF.

V gene TRBV30 combines with J gene TRBJ2-1; 10 positions agree with TRBD2. The CDR3 runs to 15 residues. Germline V CDR1 and CDR2: GTSNPN, SVGIG (reference sequence). Losses at the gene ends were 3 bases for V and 5 bases for J; bases not matched to a gene: 7. The DNA of the CDR3 is TGTGCCTGGAGGTCGCTAGCGGGGGTAAACAATGAGCAGTTCTTC. Translation gives CAWRSLAGVNNEQFF. The whole variable domain, remainder taken from reference TRBV30 and TRBJ2-1, is SQTIHQWPATLVQPVGSPLSLECTVEGTSNPNLYWYRQAAGRGLQLLFYSVGIGQISSEVPQNLSASRPQDRQFILSSKKLLLSDSGFYLCAWRSLAGVNNEQFFGPGTRLTVL.

The chain employs TRBV2 and TRBJ2-1, with 7 positions matching TRBD1. With 2 bases clipped from V and 4 bases from J, the junction kept 5 bases outside the gene matches. CDR3 length: 15 residues. Germline V gene sequence: CDR1 SNHLY, CDR2 FYNNEI. The CDR3 coding sequence is TGTGCCAGCAGTGAACGATTGGGACAGTACAATGAGCAGTTCTTC. This sequence encodes CASSERLGQYNEQFF.

In this sample, this clonotype turned up a few times. The chain links TRBV7-9 to TRBJ1-1, with D possibly TRBD1 on 6 matching bases. Trimming pared 6 bases from V and 6 bases from J, leaving 11 bases between. Germline-derived CDR1 and CDR2 are SEHNR and FQNEAQ (reference sequence). The CDR3 is made up of 12 amino acids. CDR3 sequence reads: CASRKGGAEAFF. Here the CDR3 DNA reads TGTGCCAGCAGAAAGGGGGGGGCTGAAGCTTTCTTT.

This clonotype was seen at least ten times. The chain has TRBV12-3 or TRBV12-4 and TRBJ2-5; 15 bases map to TRBD2. Trimming at V came to 3 bases and at J to 9 bases, leaving 5 bases not matched to a gene. This CDR3 has 15 amino acids. CDR3 in DNA: TGTGCCAGCAGTTTGGGGACTAGCGGGAGGCCTCCCCAGTACTTC. It yields the protein CASSLGTSGRPPQYF.

The J gene is TRBJ2-5, the V gene TRBV10-2; TRBD2 might be the D (6 bases). The CDR3 loop spans 16 amino acids. Germline CDR1 is WSHSY and CDR2 is SAAADI. Between the trimmed V and J ends, which lost 7 bases and 4 bases, there was a span of 22 bases. In nucleotides, the CDR3 is TGCGCCAGCAATACGGTGGGGCGGGGAACTACAGAGACCCAGTACTTC. Residues: CASNTVGRGTTETQYF.

This clonotype was counted a few times. The chain joins TRBV7-9 to TRBJ1-1; D call uncertain. Between the trimmed V and J ends, which lost 2 bases and 7 bases, there was a span of 8 bases. This CDR3 is 12 amino acids long. Germline V gives CDR1 SEHNR, CDR2 FQNEAQ (reference sequence). Here the CDR3 reads CASSLYKVEAFF. The CDR3 DNA follows: TGTGCCAGCAGCTTATACAAAGTTGAAGCTTTCTTT.

This clonotype was seen repeatedly, ten times or more. V usage is TRBV7-9 and J usage is TRBJ2-5; no clear D gene. Trimming took off 4 bases at V and 0 bases at J, with 6 bases between the two ends. Per germline, CDR1 SEHNR and CDR2 FQNEAQ (reference sequence). The CDR3 totals 13 residues. CDR3 loop: CASSSTYQETQYF. In DNA form, the CDR3 reads TGTGCCAGCAGCTCGACATACCAAGAGACCCAGTACTTC. The entire variable domain, with the rest obtained from reference TRBV7-9 and TRBJ2-5, is as follows: DTGVSQNPRHKITKRGQNVTFRCDPISEHNRLYWYRQTLGQGPEFLTYFQNEAQLEKSRLLSDRFSAERPKGSFSTLEIQRTEQGDSAMYLCASSSTYQETQYFGPGTRLLVL.